What follows are 24 T cell receptor beta chains derived from one specimen sequenced in a study of immune characterization of retroperitoneal liposarcoma. TCRdb recomputed calls from the PCR reads with MiXCR, one row per CDR3 protein. The data show about 11,000 distinct CDR3 sequences, 40% to 55% seen once. Sequencing was carried out using tumor tissue. These receptors all come from a female donor with retroperitoneal liposarcoma.

There are a few counts of this clonotype. The CDR3 DNA is TGTGCCAGCAGTGAACCCGGAAGACTCCGGGGCTACACCTTC. Protein: CASSEPGRLRGYTF. J is TRBJ1-2 and V is TRBV6-1, with D unclear. Between the trimmed V and J ends, which lost 2 bases and 8 bases, there was a span of 15 bases. Germline V gene sequence: CDR1 MNHNS, CDR2 SASEGT. There are 14 residues in the CDR3.

There are a few counts of this clonotype. DNA for the CDR3: TGTGCCAGCAGCTTAAGGACTAGCGGGATGGTCCCGCAGTATTTT. It codes for CASSLRTSGMVPQYF. The V and J genes are TRBV7-2 and TRBJ2-3; TRBD2 aligns across 12 bases. V trimming: 2 bases; J trimming: 10 bases; junction bases outside the gene matches: 7. Germline V gene data show CDR1 as SGHTA and CDR2 as FQGNSA. This CDR3 is 15 amino acids long.

The chain carries TRBV6-5 and TRBJ2-3; D may correspond to TRBD1 or TRBD2 (5 bases each). Germline assignment: CDR1 MNHEY and CDR2 SVGAGI. V lost 5 bases, J lost 0 bases, and 12 bases lay in between. CDR3 length: 15 residues. The chain's CDR3 is CASSTGRQSTDTQYF. CDR3 bases: TGTGCCAGCAGTACGGGGCGACAGAGCACAGATACGCAGTATTTT.

V is TRBV28 and J is TRBJ2-1; 7 positions match TRBD2. The CDR3 has 15 residues. Germline-derived CDR1 and CDR2 are MDHEN and SYDVKM. The ends lost 3 bases at V and 2 bases at J; junction bases unmatched: 4. The CDR3 sequence is CASSLGGTTYNEQFF. CDR3 in DNA: TGTGCCAGCAGTTTGGGGGGGACTACCTACAATGAGCAGTTCTTC.

The V and J genes are TRBV11-3 and TRBJ2-1; no clear D gene. The CDR3 spans 13 residues. The V gene lost 2 bases and the J gene lost 13 bases, with 15 bases spanning the gap. Germline V lookup: CDR1 SGHNT, CDR2 YENEEA. DNA of the CDR3: TGTGCCAGCAGCTTAACCTACCAAGAGACCCAGTTCTTC. It specifies CASSLTYQETQFF.

The table lists this clonotype with a few counts. The rearrangement links TRBV12-3 or TRBV12-4 to TRBJ2-3; TRBD2 matches at 10 bases. V was pared by 5 bases and J by 6 bases, with 14 bases of the junction left unmatched. The CDR3 contains 17 residues. This CDR3 is CASSLRGAGGPMDTQYF. CDR3 DNA sequence: TGTGCCAGCAGTCTTCGCGGAGCGGGAGGGCCAATGGATACGCAGTATTTT.

The chain has TRBV6-5 and TRBJ2-6; no clear D. Germline V gene sequence: CDR1 MNHEY, CDR2 SVGAGI. The CDR3 has 13 amino acids. The V end was cut by 6 bases, the J end by 2 bases, with 5 bases between. The CDR3 here is CASSPPGANVLTF. CDR3 bases: TGTGCCAGCAGCCCCCCTGGGGCCAACGTCCTGACTTTC.

The chain uses TRBV25-1 and TRBJ2-4; D could derive from TRBD1 or TRBD2 (5 bases each). With the DNA end fitting TRBJ2-7 better, the J assignment may be wrong. CDR3 length: 15 residues. The V gene's germline CDR1 is MGHDK and CDR2 SYGVNS. CDR3 nucleotide sequence: TGTGCCAGCGGCTCGACAACGGGGCCACTCTACGAGCAGTACTTC. Protein product: CASGSTTGPLYEQYF.

The chain carries TRBV12-3 or TRBV12-4 and TRBJ2-1, with D perhaps matching TRBD2 (5 bases). This CDR3 contains 18 residues. Trimming shortened V by 7 bases and J by 0 bases, and 22 bases separated the two germline ends. Here the CDR3 reads CASTFRTRGISSYNEQFF. CDR3 DNA sequence: TGTGCCAGCACCTTCCGGACCCGAGGGATTAGCTCCTACAATGAGCAGTTCTTC.

This clonotype occurred a few times. The V call is TRBV6-1, the J call TRBJ2-5, with a possible D match to TRBD2 (6 bases). The CDR3 extends over 14 amino acids. Germline V CDR1 and CDR2: MNHNS, SASEGT. The V end lost 10 bases, the J end lost 2 bases, and 17 bases lay between the germline ends. CDR3 residues: CATGSLSGQETQYF. The CDR3 DNA reads as TGTGCCACCGGGAGTCTGAGCGGACAAGAGACCCAGTACTTC.

The chain is built from TRBV14 and TRBJ2-1; no reliable D call. The J call is doubtful: the DNA matches TRBJ2-7 better. From germline, CDR1 is SGHDN and CDR2 FVKESK. The CDR3 contains 14 residues. CDR3 sequence: CASSPEQRFYEQYF. CDR3 nucleotides: TGTGCCAGCAGCCCTGAACAGAGATTCTACGAGCAGTACTTC.

The chain employs TRBV7-6 and TRBJ2-7; D uncertain. Trimming took off 5 bases at V and 2 bases at J, with 13 bases between the two ends. Germline V gene sequence: CDR1 SGHVS, CDR2 FNYEAQ. The CDR3 is made up of 14 amino acids. CDR3 DNA: TGTGCCAGCAGCCCCGAAGTCCTAGCCTACGAGCAGTACTTC. Translating it yields CASSPEVLAYEQYF.

In this sample, this clonotype is medium-sized. The rearrangement joins TRBV6-1 to TRBJ2-3; D is unresolved. The DNA matches TRBJ2-7 better at its end, which makes the J call doubtful. This CDR3 spans 11 amino acids. CDR1 is MNHNS, CDR2 SASEGT, per germline. CDR3: CAASHFYEQYF. CDR3 nucleotide sequence: TGTGCCGCCAGCCATTTCTACGAGCAGTACTTC.

To note about this clonotype: A much larger clone lies one base from this, so it may be a read error. V is TRBV7-9 and J is TRBJ2-7, with 7 bases lining up with TRBD2. J was trimmed by 10 bases and V by 5 bases; bases with no gene match: 8. The germline CDR1 and CDR2 sequences are SEHNR and FQNEAQ (reference sequence). The CDR3 sequence is 12 residues long. The CDR3 sequence: CASSPRGEPQYF. The CDR3 DNA follows: TGTGCCAGCAGCCCCCGGGGGGAGCCCCAGTACTTC.

The gene calls are TRBV6-5 and TRBJ2-1; either TRBD1 or TRBD2 may supply D (5 bases each). Judging by the DNA end, TRBJ2-7 fits better; the J call may be wrong. The CDR3 runs 14 residues. Germline V gene sequence: CDR1 MNHEY, CDR2 SVGAGI. The CDR3 nucleotides are TGTGCCAGCAGTGAAGCTTGGGACGGGTACGAGCAGTACTTC. This sequence encodes CASSEAWDGYEQYF.

CDR3 bases: TGTGCCAGCAGTGAAGAACTAGCGGGGGGCACAAGTGAGACCCAGTTCTTC. Protein sequence: CASSEELAGGTSETQFF. V gene TRBV6-1 combines with J gene TRBJ2-5; 12 nucleotides match TRBD2. Matching the DNA end better, TRBJ2-1 makes the J call doubtful. The CDR3 runs to 17 residues. Germline-derived CDR1 and CDR2 are MNHNS and SASEGT.

This chain joins TRBV6-1 and TRBJ1-5; no clear D gene. CDR1 and CDR2 (germline): MNHNS, SASEGT. The CDR3 covers 15 residues. V was pared by 0 bases and J by 1 base, with 7 bases between. The CDR3 region is CASSEADLSNQPQHF. DNA for the CDR3: TGTGCCAGCAGTGAAGCGGATCTCAGCAATCAGCCCCAGCATTTT.

J is TRBJ2-4 and V is TRBV6-6, with D perhaps being TRBD1 or TRBD2 (6 bases each). Trimming pared 6 bases from V and 13 bases from J, leaving 25 bases between. This CDR3 is built from 15 residues. Germline V gives CDR1 MNHNY, CDR2 SVGAGI (reference sequence). The CDR3 region has the DNA TGTGCCAGCAGCCCCGGCTGGAGGGGGTACAATGAGCAGTACTTC. It is translated as CASSPGWRGYNEQYF.

Only a few counts were recorded for this clonotype. The chain joins TRBV6-1 to TRBJ2-5; D is unclear. The germline gives CDR1 MNHNS, CDR2 SASEGT. Trimming cost V 6 bases and J 1 base, with 12 bases left between them. The length of the CDR3 is 14 residues. CDR3 residues: CASRRHILQETQYF. The CDR3 coding sequence is TGTGCCAGCAGGCGACATATACTCCAAGAGACCCAGTACTTC.

The chain carries TRBV7-8 and TRBJ2-1; the match to TRBD2 covers 9 bases. The germline V gene encodes CDR1 SGHVS and CDR2 FQNEAQ. The J segment lost 3 bases and the V segment lost 10 bases, leaving 4 bases of the junction unmatched. The CDR3 contains 13 residues. The chain's CDR3 is CATGTSLYNEQFF. DNA of the CDR3: TGTGCCACCGGGACTAGCCTCTACAATGAGCAGTTCTTC.

This clonotype is judged medium-sized. The gene calls are TRBV7-2 and TRBJ2-5; 9 bases map to TRBD1. Trimming cost V 5 bases and J 2 bases; bases outside gene matches: 9. Germline assignment: CDR1 SGHTA and CDR2 FQGNSA. This CDR3 has 16 amino acids. CDR3 in DNA: TGTGCCAGCAGCCGGACAGGGGTCCCCCAACAAGAGACCCAGTACTTC. Translation: CASSRTGVPQQETQYF. The whole variable domain, remainder taken from reference TRBV7-2 and TRBJ2-5, is GAGVSQSPSNKVTEKGKDVELRCDPISGHTALYWYRQSLGQGLEFLIYFQGNSAPDKSGLPSDRFSAERTGGSVSTLTIQRTQQEDSAVYLCASSRTGVPQQETQYFGPGTRLLVL.

This clonotype is classed as medium-sized. This chain uses TRBV27 with TRBJ2-1; D remains ambiguous. Trimming cost V 5 bases and J 3 bases, with 8 bases left between them. The CDR3 has 13 amino acids. CDR1 is MNHEY and CDR2 is SMNVEV in the germline V gene (reference sequence). The CDR3 loop is CASSPGRYNEQFF. The CDR3 bases are TGTGCCAGCAGTCCCGGCCGCTACAATGAGCAGTTCTTC.

The CDR3 loop reads CASSLPDRGGYEQFF. For the CDR3, the DNA is TGTGCCAGCAGTTTACCGGACAGGGGAGGCTACGAGCAGTTCTTC. This sequence joins TRBV6-1 and TRBJ2-1, with TRBD1 identical over 9 bases. CDR1 and CDR2 from the germline V gene are MNHNS and SASEGT. The CDR3 runs 15 residues. Unmatched junction bases numbered 12, after V lost 5 bases and J lost 10 bases.

This clonotype counts as medium-sized. V and J are TRBV7-2 and TRBJ2-1; 11 bases align to TRBD2. The DNA end is a closer match to TRBJ2-7, so the J assignment may be wrong. The CDR3 covers 19 residues. In germline, CDR1 is SGHTA, CDR2 FQGNSA. The CDR3 DNA sequence: TGTGCCAGCAGCAGCCCTACTAGCGGGGGTCTGAGCTCCTACAATGAGCAGTACTTC. The encoded protein is CASSSPTSGGLSSYNEQYF.